The 2 T cell receptor beta chains listed next were all sequenced from one sample in a study of cytomegalovirus exposure and HLA in healthy donors. The PCR ran on 60 Vbeta and 13 Jbeta primers. The data were produced by immunoSEQ multiplex PCR, yet TCRdb's version contains in-frame clones alone and is incomplete. The repertoire holds around 150,000 clones, over 75% seen once, with approximately 0.89% in the top ten. Material: PBMCs. These receptor sequences come from a woman aged 45-60 years in good health and CMV-seropositive.

A single count supports this clone. The rearrangement uses TRBV2 and TRBJ2-7, with D possibly matching TRBD2 (6 bases). The V gene lost 2 bases and the J gene lost 4 bases, with 9 bases spanning the gap. CDR3 length equals 13 residues. Germline V CDR1 and CDR2: SNHLY, FYNNEI. This chain's CDR3 is CASSEMEGYEQYF. The DNA of the CDR3 is TGTGCCAGCAGTGAAATGGAGGGTTACGAGCAGTACTTC.

The rearrangement joins TRBV9 to TRBJ1-5; D might be TRBD1 (5 bases). V was trimmed by 2 bases and J by 3 bases, leaving 9 bases between them. From germline, CDR1 is SGDLS and CDR2 YYNGEE. The CDR3 spans 14 residues. CDR3 in DNA: TGTGCCAGCAGCGTCGACAGCCTCAATCAGCCCCAGCATTTT. Amino acids: CASSVDSLNQPQHF.